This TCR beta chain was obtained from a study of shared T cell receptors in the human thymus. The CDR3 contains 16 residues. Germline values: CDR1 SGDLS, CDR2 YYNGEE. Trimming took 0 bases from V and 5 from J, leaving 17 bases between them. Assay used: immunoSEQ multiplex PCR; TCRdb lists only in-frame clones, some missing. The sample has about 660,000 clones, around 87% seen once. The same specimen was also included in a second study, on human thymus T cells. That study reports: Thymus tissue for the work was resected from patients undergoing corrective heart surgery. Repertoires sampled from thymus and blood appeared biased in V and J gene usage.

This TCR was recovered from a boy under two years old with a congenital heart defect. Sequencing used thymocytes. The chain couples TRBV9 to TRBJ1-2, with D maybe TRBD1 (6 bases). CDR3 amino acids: CASSVGSETGVYGYTF. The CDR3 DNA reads TGTGCCAGCAGCGTAGGGTCCGAGACAGGAGTATATGGCTACACCTTC.